Reported below is one TCR beta chain. What it binds is not known. These data belong to a study of vaccination and CD4 T cells after COVID-19. Regarding treatment: approximately nine-day PBMC culture with coronavirus spike peptide pools or control peptides (ViraFEST assay). An Oncomine TCR Beta short-read assay was used to sequence the DNA from cultured CD4+ T cells. TCRdb re-called the PCR reads through MiXCR, storing one row per CDR3 protein. The table has around 15,000 distinct CDR3 sequences, around 74% seen once. Per germline, CDR1 GTSNPN and CDR2 SVGIG (reference sequence). The CDR3 consists of 15 residues. The V gene end was trimmed by 2 bases and the J gene end by 4 bases; junction bases not matched to a gene: 8.

The chain recombines TRBV30 with TRBJ1-1; 9 positions agree with TRBD1. The TCR comes from a human donor who received a COVID-19 vaccine. The specimen was CD4+ T cells from blood, cultured in vitro, collected after SARS-CoV-2 vaccination. This CDR3 is CAWSLGRQGGTEAFF. In nucleotides, the CDR3 is TGTGCCTGGAGTCTGGGGAGACAGGGGGGCACTGAAGCTTTCTTT.